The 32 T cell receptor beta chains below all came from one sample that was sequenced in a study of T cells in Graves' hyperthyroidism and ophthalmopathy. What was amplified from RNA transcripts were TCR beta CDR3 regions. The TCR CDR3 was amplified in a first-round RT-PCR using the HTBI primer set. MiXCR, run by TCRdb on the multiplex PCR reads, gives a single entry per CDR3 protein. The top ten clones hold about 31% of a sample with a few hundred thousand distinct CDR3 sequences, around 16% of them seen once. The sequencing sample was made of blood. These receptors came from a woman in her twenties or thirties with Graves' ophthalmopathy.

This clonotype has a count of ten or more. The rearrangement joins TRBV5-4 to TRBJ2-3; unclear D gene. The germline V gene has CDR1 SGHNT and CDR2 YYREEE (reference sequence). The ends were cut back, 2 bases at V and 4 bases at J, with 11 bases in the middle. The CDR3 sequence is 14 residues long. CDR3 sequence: CASSFFPVADTQYF. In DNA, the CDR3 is TGTGCCAGCAGCTTTTTCCCTGTTGCAGATACGCAGTATTTT. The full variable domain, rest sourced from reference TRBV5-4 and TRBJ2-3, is ETGVTQSPTHLIKTRGQQVTLRCSSQSGHNTVSWYQQALGQGPQFIFQYYREEENGRGNFPPRFSGLQFPNYSSELNVNALELDDSALYLCASSFFPVADTQYFGPGTRLTVL.

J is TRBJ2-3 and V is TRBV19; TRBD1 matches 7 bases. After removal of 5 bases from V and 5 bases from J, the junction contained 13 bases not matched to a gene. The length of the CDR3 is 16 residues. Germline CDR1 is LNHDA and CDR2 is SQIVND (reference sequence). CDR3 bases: TGTGCCAGTAGTCTATGGACAGGACCTCAGGGAGATACGCAGTATTTT. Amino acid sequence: CASSLWTGPQGDTQYF.

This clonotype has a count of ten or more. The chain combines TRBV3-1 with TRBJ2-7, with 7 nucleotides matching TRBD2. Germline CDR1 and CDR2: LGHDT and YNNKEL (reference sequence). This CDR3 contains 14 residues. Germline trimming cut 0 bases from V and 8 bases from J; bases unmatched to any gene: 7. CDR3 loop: CASSQDLGGGQQYF. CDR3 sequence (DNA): TGTGCCAGCAGCCAAGATCTTGGCGGGGGACAGCAGTACTTC.

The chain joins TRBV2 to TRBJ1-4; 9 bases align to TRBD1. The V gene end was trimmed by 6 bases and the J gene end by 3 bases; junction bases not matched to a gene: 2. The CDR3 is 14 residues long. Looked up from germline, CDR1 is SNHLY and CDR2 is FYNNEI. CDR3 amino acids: CASRDRGSNEKLFF. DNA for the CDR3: TGTGCCAGCAGGGACAGGGGCTCTAATGAAAAACTGTTTTTT.

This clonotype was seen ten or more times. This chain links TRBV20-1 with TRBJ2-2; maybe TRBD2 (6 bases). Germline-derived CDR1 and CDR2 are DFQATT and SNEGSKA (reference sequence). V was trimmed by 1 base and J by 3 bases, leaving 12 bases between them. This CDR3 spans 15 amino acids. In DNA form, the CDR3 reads TGCAGTGCTAGAGTAGGAGGGCCCCACACCGGGGAGCTGTTTTTT. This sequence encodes CSARVGGPHTGELFF.

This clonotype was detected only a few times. CDR3 DNA sequence: TGTGCCAGCAGCTACGGACAGGAGTACGAGCAGTACTTC. Encoded protein: CASSYGQEYEQYF. The chain is built from TRBV7-6 and TRBJ2-7; the match to TRBD1 covers 7 bases. The CDR3 covers 13 residues. Germline-derived CDR1 and CDR2 are SGHVS and FNYEAQ. V shed 4 bases and J 4 bases; nucleotides not matched to a gene: 4.

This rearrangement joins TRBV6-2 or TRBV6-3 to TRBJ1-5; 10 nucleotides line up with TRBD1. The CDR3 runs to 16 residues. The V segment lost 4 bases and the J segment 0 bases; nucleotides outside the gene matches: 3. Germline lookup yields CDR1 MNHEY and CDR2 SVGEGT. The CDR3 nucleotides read TGTGCCAGCAGTTTGGACAGGGGGTATAGCAATCAGCCCCAGCATTTT. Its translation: CASSLDRGYSNQPQHF.

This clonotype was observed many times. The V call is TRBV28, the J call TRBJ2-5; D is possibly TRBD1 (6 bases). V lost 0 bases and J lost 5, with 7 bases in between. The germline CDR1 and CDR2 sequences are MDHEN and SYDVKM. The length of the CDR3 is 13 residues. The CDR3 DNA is TGTGCCAGCAGTTTATGGACAGGCGAGACCCAGTACTTC. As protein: CASSLWTGETQYF.

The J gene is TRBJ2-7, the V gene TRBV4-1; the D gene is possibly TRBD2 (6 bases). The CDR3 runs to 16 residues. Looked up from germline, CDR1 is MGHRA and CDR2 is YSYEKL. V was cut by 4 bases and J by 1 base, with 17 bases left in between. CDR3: CASSPGGASTSYEQYF. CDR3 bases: TGCGCCAGCAGCCCCGGAGGGGCTTCCACTTCCTACGAGCAGTACTTC.

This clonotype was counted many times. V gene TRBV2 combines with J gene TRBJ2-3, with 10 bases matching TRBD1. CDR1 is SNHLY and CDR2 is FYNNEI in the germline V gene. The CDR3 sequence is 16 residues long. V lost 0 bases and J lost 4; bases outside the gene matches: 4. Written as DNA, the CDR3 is TGTGCCAGCAGTGAAGCGGACAGGGGGGGGGCAGATACGCAGTATTTT. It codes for CASSEADRGGADTQYF.

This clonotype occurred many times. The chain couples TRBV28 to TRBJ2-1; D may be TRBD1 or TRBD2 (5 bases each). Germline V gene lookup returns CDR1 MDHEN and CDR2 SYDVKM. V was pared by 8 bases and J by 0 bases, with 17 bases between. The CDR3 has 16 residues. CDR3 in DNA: TGTGCCAGCGCGGACTTGGGGCTGAGCTCCTACAATGAGCAGTTCTTC. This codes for CASADLGLSSYNEQFF.

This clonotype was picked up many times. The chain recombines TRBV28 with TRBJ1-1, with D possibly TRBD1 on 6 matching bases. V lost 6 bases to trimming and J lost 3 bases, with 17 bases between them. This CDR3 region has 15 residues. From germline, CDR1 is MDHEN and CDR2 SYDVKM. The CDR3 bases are TGTGCCAGCAGACCGTGGGGGGAGGGGGACACTGAAGCTTTCTTT. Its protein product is CASRPWGEGDTEAFF.

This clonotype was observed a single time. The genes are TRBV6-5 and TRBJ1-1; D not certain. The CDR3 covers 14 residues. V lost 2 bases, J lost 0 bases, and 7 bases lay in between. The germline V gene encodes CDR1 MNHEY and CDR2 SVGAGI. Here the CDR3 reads CASSYKALNTEAFF. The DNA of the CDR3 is TGTGCCAGCAGTTACAAGGCTTTGAACACTGAAGCTTTCTTT.

DNA for the CDR3: TGTGCCAGCAGTGGGTACGGTGGGGATCAGCCCCAGCATTTT. Residues: CASSGYGGDQPQHF. This sequence joins TRBV6-1 and TRBJ1-5; no definite D call. The germline gives CDR1 MNHNS, CDR2 SASEGT. Between the trimmed V and J ends, which lost 4 bases and 5 bases, there was a span of 12 bases. The CDR3 has 14 amino acids.

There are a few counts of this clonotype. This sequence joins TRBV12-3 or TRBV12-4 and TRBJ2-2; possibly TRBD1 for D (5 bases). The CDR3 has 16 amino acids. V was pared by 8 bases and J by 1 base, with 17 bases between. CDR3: CASSLGAVLNTGELFF. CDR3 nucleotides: TGTGCCAGCTCCCTAGGGGCAGTGCTGAACACCGGGGAGCTGTTTTTT.

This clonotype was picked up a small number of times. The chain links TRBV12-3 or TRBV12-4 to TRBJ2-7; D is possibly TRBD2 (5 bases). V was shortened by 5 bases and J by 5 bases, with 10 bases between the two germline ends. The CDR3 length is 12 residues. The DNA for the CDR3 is TGTGCCAGCAGTCATGTCGGGGACGAGCAGTACTTC. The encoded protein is CASSHVGDEQYF.

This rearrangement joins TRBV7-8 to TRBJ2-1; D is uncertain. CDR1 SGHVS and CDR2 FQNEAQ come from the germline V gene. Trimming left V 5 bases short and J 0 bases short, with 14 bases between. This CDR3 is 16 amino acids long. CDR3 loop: CASSLFGWSSYNEQFF. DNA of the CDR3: TGTGCCAGCAGCCTCTTCGGGTGGAGCTCCTACAATGAGCAGTTCTTC.

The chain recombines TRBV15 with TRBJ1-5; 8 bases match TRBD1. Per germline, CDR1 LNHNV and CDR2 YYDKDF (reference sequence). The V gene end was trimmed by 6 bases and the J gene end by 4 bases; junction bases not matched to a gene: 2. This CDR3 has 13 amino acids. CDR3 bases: TGTGCCACCAGTGGGACAGGTAATCAGCCCCAGCATTTT. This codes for CATSGTGNQPQHF.

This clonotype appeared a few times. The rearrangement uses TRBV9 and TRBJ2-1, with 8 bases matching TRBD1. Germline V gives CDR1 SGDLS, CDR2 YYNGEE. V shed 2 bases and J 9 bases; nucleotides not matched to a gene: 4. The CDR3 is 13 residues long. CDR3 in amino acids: CASSVAGGVEQFF. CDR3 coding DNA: TGTGCCAGCAGCGTGGCAGGGGGCGTTGAGCAGTTCTTC. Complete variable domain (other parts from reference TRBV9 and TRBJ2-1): DSGVTQTPKHLITATGQRVTLRCSPRSGDLSVYWYQQSLDQGLQFLIQYYNGEERAKGNILERFSAQQFPDLHSELNLSSLELGDSALYFCASSVAGGVEQFFGPGTRLTVL.

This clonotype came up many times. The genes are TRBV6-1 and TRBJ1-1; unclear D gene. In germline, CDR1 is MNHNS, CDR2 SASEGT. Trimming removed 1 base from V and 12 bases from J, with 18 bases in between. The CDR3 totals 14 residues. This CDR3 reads CASSEVDYRRRPFF. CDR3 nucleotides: TGTGCCAGCAGTGAAGTGGATTACCGGCGTCGGCCTTTCTTT.

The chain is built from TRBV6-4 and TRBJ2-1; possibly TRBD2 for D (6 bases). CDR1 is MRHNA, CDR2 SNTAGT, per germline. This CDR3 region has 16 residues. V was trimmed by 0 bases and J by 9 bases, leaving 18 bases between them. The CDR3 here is CASSDSDFGGAGEQFF. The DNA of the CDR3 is TGTGCCAGCAGTGACTCCGACTTTGGCGGGGCGGGTGAGCAGTTCTTC.

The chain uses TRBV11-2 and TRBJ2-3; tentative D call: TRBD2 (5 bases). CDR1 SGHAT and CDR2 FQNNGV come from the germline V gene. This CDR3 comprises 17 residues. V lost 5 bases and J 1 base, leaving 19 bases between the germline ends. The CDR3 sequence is CASSPLGLLTGTDTQYF. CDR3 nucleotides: TGTGCCAGCAGCCCTCTCGGACTGCTGACTGGCACAGATACGCAGTATTTT.

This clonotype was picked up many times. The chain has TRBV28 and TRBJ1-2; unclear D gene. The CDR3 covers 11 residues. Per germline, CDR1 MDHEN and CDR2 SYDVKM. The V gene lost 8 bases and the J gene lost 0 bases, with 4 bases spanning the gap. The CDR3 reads CASLTNYGYTF. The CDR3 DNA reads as TGTGCCAGCCTGACTAACTATGGCTACACCTTC.

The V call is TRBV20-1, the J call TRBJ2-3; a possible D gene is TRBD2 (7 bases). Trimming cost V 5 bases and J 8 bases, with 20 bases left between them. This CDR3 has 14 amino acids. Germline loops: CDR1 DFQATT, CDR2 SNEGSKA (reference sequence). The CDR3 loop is CSAVDRRGASTQYF. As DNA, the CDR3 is TGCAGTGCTGTCGACAGACGGGGGGCCTCTACGCAGTATTTT.

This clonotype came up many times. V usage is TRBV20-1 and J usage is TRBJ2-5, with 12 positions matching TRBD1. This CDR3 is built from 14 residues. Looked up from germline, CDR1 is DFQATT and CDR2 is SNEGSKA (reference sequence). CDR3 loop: CSAEGTGGEETQYF. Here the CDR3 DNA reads TGCAGCGCTGAGGGGACAGGGGGCGAAGAGACCCAGTACTTC.

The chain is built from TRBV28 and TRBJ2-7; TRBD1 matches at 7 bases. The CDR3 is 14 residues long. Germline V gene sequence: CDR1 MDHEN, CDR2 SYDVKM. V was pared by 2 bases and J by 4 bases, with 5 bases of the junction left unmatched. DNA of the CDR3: TGTGCCAGCAGTTTAGTGGCGACAGGGTACGAGCAGTACTTC. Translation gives CASSLVATGYEQYF.

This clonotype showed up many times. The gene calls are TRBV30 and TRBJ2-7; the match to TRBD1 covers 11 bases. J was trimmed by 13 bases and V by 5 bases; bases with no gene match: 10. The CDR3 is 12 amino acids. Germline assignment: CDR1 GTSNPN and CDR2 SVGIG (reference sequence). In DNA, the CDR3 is TGTGCCTGGGACCTTGGGACAGGGGGTAATTACTTC. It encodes CAWDLGTGGNYF.

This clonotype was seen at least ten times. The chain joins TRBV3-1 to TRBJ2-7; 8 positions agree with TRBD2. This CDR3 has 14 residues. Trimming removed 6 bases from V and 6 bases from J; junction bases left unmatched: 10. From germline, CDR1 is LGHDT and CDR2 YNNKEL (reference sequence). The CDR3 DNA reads TGTGCCAGCAGATCTGCGGGAGGAGTCGGCGAGCAGTACTTC. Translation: CASRSAGGVGEQYF.

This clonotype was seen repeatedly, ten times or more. The chain's CDR3 is CASSLVTYGYTF. DNA of the CDR3: TGTGCCAGCAGTTTAGTAACCTATGGCTACACCTTC. The V and J genes are TRBV12-3 or TRBV12-4 and TRBJ1-2; no definite D call. This CDR3 comprises 12 residues. Trimming pared 1 base from V and 4 bases from J, leaving 4 bases between.

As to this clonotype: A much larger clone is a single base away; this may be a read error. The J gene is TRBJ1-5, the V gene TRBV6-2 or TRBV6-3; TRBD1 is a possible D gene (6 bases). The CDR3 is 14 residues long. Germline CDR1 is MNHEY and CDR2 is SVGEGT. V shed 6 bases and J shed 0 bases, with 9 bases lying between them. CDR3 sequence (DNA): TGTGCCAGCAGACAGGGCGATAGCAATCAGCCCCAGCATTTT. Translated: CASRQGDSNQPQHF.

The CDR3 is CASRRVSHEQYF. CDR3 DNA: TGTGCCAGCAGGAGGGTTTCCCACGAGCAGTACTTC. V and J are TRBV6-2 or TRBV6-3 and TRBJ2-7; a weak D match, TRBD2 (5 bases). The germline V and J ends were trimmed by 6 bases and 5 bases, with 11 bases remaining between them. This CDR3 is built from 12 residues. Per the germline V gene, CDR1 is MNHEY and CDR2 is SVGEGT.

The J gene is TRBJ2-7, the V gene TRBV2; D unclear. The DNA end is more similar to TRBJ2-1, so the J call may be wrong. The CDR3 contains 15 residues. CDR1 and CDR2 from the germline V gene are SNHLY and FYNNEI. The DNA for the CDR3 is TGTGCCAGCAGCCAAAGGGTTTCGCTGACCTACGAGCAGTTCTTC. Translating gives CASSQRVSLTYEQFF.